These 27 T cell receptor beta chains were all obtained from the same sample, sequenced in a study of blood T cell repertoires in COVID-19. Libraries were prepared by immunoSEQ multiplex PCR; TCRdb keeps only in-frame clonotypes and omits some of them. This sample has about 38,000 clones; around 74% occur once, and the top ten carry under 12%. The sample taken for sequencing was peripheral blood. The receptor set was obtained from a man between 65 and 85 years old with COVID-19, enrolled during active disease.

The chain recombines TRBV5-1 with TRBJ1-1; 8 bases line up with TRBD1. V lost 0 bases and J lost 8; bases outside the gene matches: 9. The CDR3 is made up of 15 amino acids. Germline V CDR1 and CDR2: SGHRS, YFSETQ. CDR3 nucleotides: TGCGCCAGCAGCTTGGCTTCCTCCGGACAGGGCGAAGCTTTCTTT. This gives the protein CASSLASSGQGEAFF.

The chain links TRBV2 to TRBJ1-1, with TRBD1 as a possible D gene (6 bases). Trimming left V 2 bases short and J 3 bases short, with 10 bases between. CDR3 length: 14 residues. Germline CDR1 SNHLY, CDR2 FYNNEI. Here the CDR3 reads CASSETGRDTEAFF. Written as DNA, the CDR3 is TGTGCCAGCAGTGAAACAGGGAGGGACACTGAAGCTTTCTTT.

This clone has more than one count but fewer than ten. The chain carries TRBV19 and TRBJ1-5, with 7 bases lining up with TRBD1. Trimming took 5 bases from V and 7 from J; bases not matched to a gene: 14. The CDR3 is 16 amino acids. Germline CDR1 LNHDA, CDR2 SQIVND (reference sequence). The CDR3 coding sequence is TGTGCCAGTAGTCCCCGACAGGGCTTGTCTTCCCAGCCCCAGCATTTT. Its protein product is CASSPRQGLSSQPQHF.

Sample share makes this clone medium-sized (0.01 to 0.1%). The V and J genes are TRBV28 and TRBJ1-1; D not certain. Germline CDR1 reads MDHEN; CDR2 reads SYDVKM. The CDR3 loop spans 15 amino acids. The V end lost 5 bases, the J end lost 4 bases, and 17 bases lay between the germline ends. CDR3 sequence (DNA): TGTGCCAGCAGTAACAATGAGGGAAGGAGCACTGAAGCTTTCTTT. Its protein is CASSNNEGRSTEAFF.

The count of this clone is one. The V call is TRBV6-5, the J call TRBJ1-2; D gene unclear. The CDR3 contains 13 residues. Germline loops: CDR1 MNHEY, CDR2 SVGAGI. V was shortened by 3 bases and J by 0 bases, with 5 bases between the two germline ends. CDR3 residues: CASSYRANYGYTF. The CDR3 nucleotides read TGTGCCAGCAGTTATCGAGCTAACTATGGCTACACCTTC.

This clone came up a few times. V usage is TRBV5-8 and J usage is TRBJ1-2; D may be TRBD1 (6 bases). The CDR3 runs to 14 residues. CDR1 SGHTS and CDR2 YDEGEE come from the germline V gene. The V and J ends lost 4 bases and 4 bases respectively, with 14 bases between them. DNA for the CDR3: TGTGCCAGCAGCGGGGGGGCCCCAGGCTATGGCTACACCTTC. Translating it yields CASSGGAPGYGYTF.

V is TRBV5-1 and J is TRBJ2-7, with TRBD1 matching 11 bases. Trimming took 7 bases from V and 4 from J; bases not matched to a gene: 1. The CDR3 contains 12 residues. The germline CDR1 and CDR2 sequences are SGHRS and YFSETQ. The CDR3 DNA reads as TGCGCCAGCGGACAGGGGGCTTACGAGCAGTACTTC. The encoded protein is CASGQGAYEQYF.

The rearrangement uses TRBV5-1 and TRBJ1-1; no reliable D call. Between the trimmed V and J ends, which lost 5 bases and 1 base, there was a span of 18 bases. The CDR3 totals 16 residues. Germline lookup yields CDR1 SGHRS and CDR2 YFSETQ. The CDR3 DNA follows: TGCGCCAGCAGTTTAGCTCCCGGGGTGGGGAACACTGAAGCTTTCTTT. Protein product: CASSLAPGVGNTEAFF.

This clone occurred a few times. The rearrangement uses TRBV3-1 (or the pseudogene TRBV3-2) and TRBJ2-3; possible D gene TRBD2, 5 bases. The germline V gene encodes CDR1 LGHDT and CDR2 YNNKEL (reference sequence). V was clipped by 1 base and J by 0 bases, with 11 bases between them. The CDR3 contains 16 residues. CDR3 DNA sequence: TGTGCCAGCAGCCAAGGTTTGCGGGCAAGCACAGATACGCAGTATTTT. Translated: CASSQGLRASTDTQYF.

The CDR3 nucleotides read TGCGCCAGCAGCGGGAAACAGGGGGCGGCTAATGAAAAACTGTTTTTT. It is translated as CASSGKQGAANEKLFF. The chain uses TRBV5-1 and TRBJ1-4, with TRBD1 matching over 9 bases. The CDR3 consists of 16 residues. The germline V gene has CDR1 SGHRS and CDR2 YFSETQ. Trimming took 4 bases from V and 3 from J; bases not matched to a gene: 7. The full variable domain, rest sourced from reference TRBV5-1 and TRBJ1-4, is KAGVTQTPRYLIKTRGQQVTLSCSPISGHRSVSWYQQTPGQGLQFLFEYFSETQRNKGNFPGRFSGRQFSNSRSEMNVSTLELGDSALYLCASSGKQGAANEKLFFGSGTQLSVL.

V gene TRBV7-9 combines with J gene TRBJ2-3; D ambiguous. Germline loops: CDR1 SEHNR, CDR2 FQNEAQ (reference sequence). CDR3 length equals 16 residues. The V and J ends lost 3 bases and 6 bases respectively, with 19 bases between them. In DNA form, the CDR3 reads TGTGCCAGCAGCTTCGACGACTCGCCCCTACGGGATACGCAGTATTTT. Amino acids: CASSFDDSPLRDTQYF.

The chain combines TRBV4-2 with TRBJ2-1; D is possibly TRBD1 (5 bases). Germline assignment: CDR1 LGHNA and CDR2 YNFKEQ. The CDR3 extends over 15 amino acids. Trimming cost V 0 bases and J 2 bases, with 8 bases left between them. CDR3: CASSQEKGPYNEQFF. Here the CDR3 DNA reads TGTGCCAGCAGCCAAGAAAAGGGGCCCTACAATGAGCAGTTCTTC.

This sequence joins TRBV3-1 (or the pseudogene TRBV3-2) and TRBJ2-3, with a possible D match to TRBD2 (6 bases). CDR1 LGHDT and CDR2 YNNKEL come from the germline V gene (reference sequence). The ends were cut back, 1 base at V and 10 bases at J, with 15 bases in the middle. The CDR3 spans 14 residues. CDR3 residues: CASSQGGGRTAQYF. The CDR3, as DNA: TGTGCCAGCAGCCAAGGGGGAGGAAGGACCGCGCAGTATTTT.

This clone came up once. The CDR3 DNA is TGTGCCAGCAGCTTGGACTTCTACGAGCAGTACTTC. It specifies CASSLDFYEQYF. The chain combines TRBV7-2 with TRBJ2-7; a possible D gene is TRBD2 (5 bases). Germline V gene data show CDR1 as SGHTA and CDR2 as FQGNSA. The V gene lost 3 bases and the J gene lost 3 bases, with 6 bases spanning the gap. This CDR3 is 12 amino acids long.

The chain carries TRBV15 and TRBJ2-1, with 7 bases lining up with TRBD2. The CDR3 has 14 residues. Losses at the gene ends were 4 bases for V and 9 bases for J; bases not matched to a gene: 9. The germline CDR1 and CDR2 sequences are LNHNV and YYDKDF (reference sequence). For the CDR3, the DNA is TGTGCCACCAGCACATTGCCGAGCGGGACTGAGCAGTTCTTC. Protein product: CATSTLPSGTEQFF. Full variable domain (missing parts from reference TRBV15 and TRBJ2-1): DAMVIQNPRYQVTQFGKPVTLSCSQTLNHNVMYWYQQKSSQAPKLLFHYYDKDFNNEADTPDNFQSRRPNTSFCFLDIRSPGLGDTAMYLCATSTLPSGTEQFFGPGTRLTVL.

This clone was counted once. This sequence joins TRBV7-8 and TRBJ1-1; D gene ambiguous. Trimming left V 5 bases short and J 2 bases short, with 15 bases between. The CDR3 is 15 residues long. Germline V gene sequence: CDR1 SGHVS, CDR2 FQNEAQ. CDR3 region: CASSPRSGFNTEAFF. CDR3 bases: TGTGCCAGCAGCCCCCGTTCGGGGTTCAACACTGAAGCTTTCTTT.

The rearrangement uses TRBV27 and TRBJ1-2; maybe TRBD1 (6 bases). Germline V gene data show CDR1 as MNHEY and CDR2 as SMNVEV (reference sequence). V was shortened by 5 bases and J by 8 bases, with 15 bases between the two germline ends. This CDR3 spans 13 amino acids. As DNA, the CDR3 is TGTGCCAGCAGTGCGTACAGGGTGGGGGGCTACACCTTC. Translation: CASSAYRVGGYTF.

The chain employs TRBV12-5 and TRBJ2-7, with 8 nucleotides matching TRBD2. Germline trimming cut 2 bases from V and 3 bases from J; bases unmatched to any gene: 6. CDR3 length: 15 amino acids. From germline, CDR1 is LGHNT and CDR2 FRNRAP. CDR3 bases: TGTGCTAGTGGTTTGAGGCGGGAGGCCCTCTACGAGCAGTACTTC. Translated: CASGLRREALYEQYF.

This clone was counted a few times. This chain joins TRBV15 and TRBJ1-5; TRBD1 matches 9 bases. In germline, CDR1 is LNHNV, CDR2 YYDKDF (reference sequence). V lost 0 bases to trimming and J lost 7 bases; unmatched junction nucleotides: 7. This CDR3 has 16 residues. The CDR3, as DNA: TGTGCCACCAGCAGAGATCCGGGACAGGGAATCCAGCCCCAGCATTTT. This sequence encodes CATSRDPGQGIQPQHF. Full variable domain (missing parts from reference TRBV15 and TRBJ1-5): DAMVIQNPRYQVTQFGKPVTLSCSQTLNHNVMYWYQQKSSQAPKLLFHYYDKDFNNEADTPDNFQSRRPNTSFCFLDIRSPGLGDTAMYLCATSRDPGQGIQPQHFGDGTRLSIL.

The V gene is TRBV18, the J gene TRBJ1-5; possibly TRBD1 for D (6 bases). CDR3 length equals 15 residues. With 3 bases removed from V and 7 bases from J, the gap between germline ends came to 16 bases. Germline V lookup: CDR1 KGHSH, CDR2 LQKENI. CDR3 region: CASSPATGSGQPQHF. The CDR3 DNA reads as TGTGCCAGCTCACCCGCCACAGGGTCGGGGCAGCCCCAGCATTTT.

In this sample, this clone turned up a few times. The chain combines TRBV24-1 with TRBJ1-2; D may be TRBD1 (5 bases). The CDR3 totals 14 residues. V lost 2 bases and J lost 5, with 11 bases in between. Germline CDR1 and CDR2: KGHDR and SFDVKD. CDR3: CATSDSATEYGYTF. For the CDR3, the DNA is TGTGCCACCAGTGATTCCGCGACAGAGTATGGCTACACCTTC.

The chain carries TRBV10-3 and TRBJ1-6; TRBD1 aligns across 9 bases. Germline lookup yields CDR1 ENHRY and CDR2 SYGVKD. The CDR3 spans 12 residues. The V gene end was trimmed by 9 bases and the J gene end by 8 bases; junction bases not matched to a gene: 2. The CDR3 DNA reads TGTGCCATGGGACAGGGCGATTCACCCCTCCACTTT. Amino acid sequence: CAMGQGDSPLHF.

This chain connects TRBV7-9 to TRBJ1-1, with 10 positions matching TRBD1. V dropped 5 bases and J dropped 4; count of bases not matched to a gene: 4. CDR1 and CDR2 from the germline V gene are SEHNR and FQNEAQ (reference sequence). This CDR3 has 14 amino acids. The CDR3 nucleotides read TGTGCCAGCAGCCAGGGACAGGGGATCACTGAAGCTTTCTTT. Residues: CASSQGQGITEAFF.

The chain couples TRBV18 to TRBJ2-4; D is ambiguous. The germline V gene has CDR1 KGHSH and CDR2 LQKENI. Deletions cut 0 bases from V and 2 bases from J, with 11 bases between. The length of the CDR3 is 16 residues. The CDR3 nucleotides are TGTGCCAGCTCACCACCGTCACTAAACACCAAAAACATTCAGTACTTC. It translates to CASSPPSLNTKNIQYF.

This sequence joins TRBV30 and TRBJ2-5, with D uncertain. The CDR3 loop spans 11 amino acids. V was clipped by 2 bases and J by 3 bases, with 4 bases between them. The germline CDR1 and CDR2 sequences are GTSNPN and SVGIG (reference sequence). CDR3 nucleotide sequence: TGTGCCTGGAGTTTCAAAGAGACCCAGTACTTC. Translation: CAWSFKETQYF.

V usage is TRBV7-8 and J usage is TRBJ2-2; perhaps TRBD2 as D (5 bases). The CDR3 runs 13 residues. V lost 9 bases to trimming and J lost 6 bases, with 14 bases between them. CDR1 SGHVS and CDR2 FQNEAQ come from the germline V gene. In DNA form, the CDR3 reads TGTGCCAGTCGGGTGTGGGGAGCCGGGGAGCTGTTTTTT. It specifies CASRVWGAGELFF.

The chain joins TRBV10-1 to TRBJ1-1; D gene unclear. V was pared by 2 bases and J by 10 bases, with 11 bases between. The CDR3 consists of 12 residues. The germline V gene has CDR1 WNHNN and CDR2 SYGVQD (reference sequence). This CDR3 is CASSEGRRGAFF. CDR3 in DNA: TGCGCCAGCAGTGAGGGCCGAAGAGGAGCTTTCTTT.